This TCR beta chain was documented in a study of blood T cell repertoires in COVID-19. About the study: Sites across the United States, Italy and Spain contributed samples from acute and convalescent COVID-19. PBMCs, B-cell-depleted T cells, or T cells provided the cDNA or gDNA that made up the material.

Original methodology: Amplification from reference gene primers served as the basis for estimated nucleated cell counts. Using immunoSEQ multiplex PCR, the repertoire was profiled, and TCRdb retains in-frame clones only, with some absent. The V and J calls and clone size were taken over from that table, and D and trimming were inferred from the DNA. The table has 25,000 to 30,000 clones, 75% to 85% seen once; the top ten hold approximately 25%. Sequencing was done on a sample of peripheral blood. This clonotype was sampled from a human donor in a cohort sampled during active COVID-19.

DNA for the CDR3: TGTGCCAGCAGTCCTAGTGCGAGGGCCCAGCATTTT. Its protein product is CASSPSARAQHF. This chain joins TRBV5-8 and TRBJ1-5; D is ambiguous. V was shortened by 5 bases and J by 11 bases, with 14 bases between the two germline ends. The germline V gene encodes CDR1 SGHTS and CDR2 YDEGEE. The CDR3 totals 12 residues.